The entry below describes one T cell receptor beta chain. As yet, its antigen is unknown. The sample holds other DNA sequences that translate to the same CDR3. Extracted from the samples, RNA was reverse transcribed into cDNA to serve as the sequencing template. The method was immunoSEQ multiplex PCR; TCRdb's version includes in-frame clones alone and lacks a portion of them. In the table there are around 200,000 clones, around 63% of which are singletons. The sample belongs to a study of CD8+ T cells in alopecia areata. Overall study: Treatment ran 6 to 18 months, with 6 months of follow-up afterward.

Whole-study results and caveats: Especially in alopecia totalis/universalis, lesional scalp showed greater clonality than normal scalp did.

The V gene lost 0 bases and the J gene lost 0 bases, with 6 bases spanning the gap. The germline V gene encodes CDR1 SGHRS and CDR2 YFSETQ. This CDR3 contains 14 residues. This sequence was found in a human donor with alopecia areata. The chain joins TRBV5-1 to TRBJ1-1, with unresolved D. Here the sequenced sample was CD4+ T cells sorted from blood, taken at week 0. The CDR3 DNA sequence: TGCGCCAGCAGCTTGGGGGCGATGAACACTGAAGCTTTCTTT. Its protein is CASSLGAMNTEAFF.